The subject of this entry is one T cell receptor beta chain. This specimen comes from a study of blood T cell repertoires in COVID-19. The wider study: Sites across the United States, Italy and Spain contributed samples from acute and convalescent COVID-19. PBMCs, B-cell-depleted T cells, or T cells were the source of the cDNA or gDNA that made up the material.

Study processing details: Estimated nucleated cell counts came from reference gene primer amplification. Clones were read by immunoSEQ multiplex PCR, and TCRdb kept only the in-frame ones, dropping some. D and trimming were read from the DNA, whereas the V and J calls and clone size are those reported in that table. The data hold 50,000 to 70,000 clones, with around nine tenths observed a single time. The receptor was isolated from a woman between 65 and 79 years old with active COVID-19. The sequencing input was peripheral blood.

The CDR3: CASSIDLGQGLGGYTF. The CDR3 region has the DNA TGTGCCAGTAGTATAGACCTGGGACAGGGGCTCGGTGGCTACACCTTC. The rearrangement uses TRBV19 and TRBJ1-2, with 10 bases matching TRBD1. Germline trimming cut 0 bases from V and 7 bases from J; bases unmatched to any gene: 8. The CDR3 sequence is 16 residues long. CDR1 and CDR2 from the germline V gene are LNHDA and SQIVND (reference sequence).